The 5 T cell receptor beta chains given below trace back to one sample, sequenced in a study of cytomegalovirus exposure and HLA in healthy donors. With 60 Vbeta and 13 Jbeta primers, the PCR was carried out. The method was immunoSEQ multiplex PCR; TCRdb's version includes in-frame clones alone and lacks a portion of them. The sample shows some 120,000 clones, over 65% of them seen only once. Sequenced sample: PBMCs. These receptors all come from a man aged 25 to 40 in good health and CMV-seropositive.

This clone was seen a few times. This chain joins TRBV5-6 and TRBJ2-1; the match to TRBD2 covers 14 bases. Germline CDR1 reads SGHDT; CDR2 reads YYEEEE. V was pared by 3 bases and J by 7 bases, with 6 bases of the junction left unmatched. This CDR3 contains 16 residues. The CDR3 loop is CASSSLGLAGENEQFF. The CDR3 bases are TGTGCCAGCAGCTCCCTGGGACTAGCGGGAGAAAATGAGCAGTTCTTC.

The V call is TRBV7-2, the J call TRBJ2-2; 10 nucleotides line up with TRBD1. In germline, CDR1 is SGHTA, CDR2 FQGNSA. The trim removed 5 bases at V and 5 bases at J, leaving 5 bases unmatched. The length of the CDR3 is 15 residues. CDR3 sequence reads: CASSPRTGGTGELFF. CDR3 in DNA: TGTGCCAGCAGCCCCCGGACAGGGGGGACCGGGGAGCTGTTTTTT.

The rearrangement joins TRBV28 to TRBJ2-7; TRBD1 matches 8 bases. The CDR3 is 15 residues long. Per germline, CDR1 MDHEN and CDR2 SYDVKM. V was pared by 3 bases and J by 6 bases, with 10 bases of the junction left unmatched. The DNA of the CDR3 is TGTGCCAGCAGTTTGGCAGGAGGGACAGGCCTCGAGCAGTACTTC. It translates to CASSLAGGTGLEQYF.

The gene calls are TRBV5-4 and TRBJ2-5; D is undetermined. This CDR3 is 15 amino acids long. The V gene lost 2 bases and the J gene lost 0 bases, with 11 bases spanning the gap. Per the germline V gene, CDR1 is SGHNT and CDR2 is YYREEE (reference sequence). In DNA, the CDR3 is TGTGCCAGCAGCTTCCCGAGCGAGTACCAAGAGACCCAGTACTTC. Translation gives CASSFPSEYQETQYF.

The V call is TRBV6-1, the J call TRBJ2-1; 8 bases agree with TRBD2. CDR3 length: 12 residues. Germline values: CDR1 MNHNS, CDR2 SASEGT. The trim removed 6 bases at V and 8 bases at J, leaving 3 bases unmatched. The CDR3 protein is CASSREGYEQFF. CDR3 nucleotide sequence: TGTGCCAGCAGCCGGGAGGGATATGAGCAGTTCTTC.